A selection of T cell receptor beta chains follows, all from one sample in a study. TCRdb re-derived calls from the RT-PCR reads in MiXCR, one entry per CDR3 protein. Among almost 700,000 distinct CDR3 sequences listed, 13% to 15% were seen once. The sequenced sample was memory CD4+ T cells from blood. Receptors originate from a female donor in good health, serving as a healthy control. The CDR3 runs from the conserved cysteine through the conserved F or W. D genes are given only for firm matches. A row's size may be missing; if present it is once, few, many or a size class.

>-|few|TRBV25-1|TRBJ1-4
TGTGCCAGCAGTGAATACCAGGGGTCCATTGATAATGAAAAACTGTTTTTT
CASSEYQGSIDNEKLFF
>TRBD1|many|TRBV5-1|TRBJ2-2
TGCGCCAGCAGCCTCACAGGGGGCCGTGACACCGGGGAGCTGTTTTTT
CASSLTGGRDTGELFF
>TRBD2|many|TRBV20-1|TRBJ2-3
TGCAGTGCTATACTAACGGGAGGGGCAGATACGCAGTATTTT
CSAILTGGADTQYF
>-|few|TRBV29-1|TRBJ2-5
TGCAGCGTTGGTCGTAGGGAGAGCGAGACCCAGTACTTC
CSVGRRESETQYF
>-|few|TRBV5-1|TRBJ2-5
TGCGCCAGCAGCTCCGGTCGGGAGTCGCAGACCCAGTACTTC
CASSSGRESQTQYF
>TRBD2|-|TRBV20-1|TRBJ2-7
TGCAGTGCCCCCCGCCCGGGTGCGGGGGGGGAGCAGTACTTC
CSAPRPGAGGEQYF
>TRBD2|once|TRBV5-1|TRBJ2-7
TGCGCCAGCAGGTTCGGACTAGCGGGGGAGTACGAGCAGTACTTC
CASRFGLAGEYEQYF
>TRBD1|few|TRBV6-1|TRBJ2-6
TGTGCCAGCAGTCGTATGGGACAGGGAATAGGTGGGGCCAACGTCCTGACTTTC
CASSRMGQGIGGANVLTF
>TRBD2|-|TRBV7-2|TRBJ2-1
TGTGCCAGCAGCTCTACTGGACTAGCCTGGTTCTTC
CASSSTGLAWFF
>-|-|TRBV7-2|TRBJ1-1
TGTGCCAGCAGCGCCTCACGGGCGATTGAAGCTTTCTTT
CASSASRAIEAFF
>TRBD1|many|TRBV29-1|TRBJ1-1
TGCAGCGTTACAGGGGCCCGCCCAGGCCCAGCTTTCTTT
CSVTGARPGPAFF
>-|-|TRBV29-1|TRBJ2-3
TGCAGCGTTGGGCTGACGGTGGGCTGGAGTACGCAGTATTTT
CSVGLTVGWSTQYF
>-|-|TRBV5-6|TRBJ1-1
TGTGCCAGCAGCTTGGAGGGGCGGAGTTTTTTGGCTTTCTTT
CASSLEGRSFLAFF
>TRBD2|-|TRBV5-1|TRBJ2-1
TGCGCCAGCAGCAGGCAGACTAGCGGGACCAATGAGCAGTTCTTC
CASSRQTSGTNEQFF
>-|-|TRBV12-3/TRBV12-4|TRBJ1-2
TGTGCCAGCAGTTCCTCGGGGCGGTATGGCTACACCTTC
CASSSSGRYGYTF
>-|many|TRBV5-1|TRBJ1-1
TGCGCCAGCAGCTTGGGACTATCGGGGACTGAAGCTTTCTTT
CASSLGLSGTEAFF
>-|few|TRBV18|TRBJ1-1
TGTGCCAGCTCACCTTACAGGGATTCGCGTGAAGCTTTCTTT
CASSPYRDSREAFF